Below, 11 T cell receptor beta chains from the same sample are listed, as sequenced in a study of blood T cells in healthy people across ages. It was with a sample-barcoded 5' primer and a J-beta primer mix that a second PCR of about 6 to 12 cycles was run. TCRdb ran MiXCR on the 5' RACE reads and lists one entry per CDR3 protein. The data contain hundreds of thousands of distinct CDR3 sequences, 44% of them singletons. The sample taken for sequencing was blood. These receptors all stem from a man in his 60s in good health.

The rearrangement uses TRBV7-9 and TRBJ2-2; D may match TRBD1 or TRBD2 (5 bases each). The germline CDR1 and CDR2 sequences are SEHNR and FQNEAQ (reference sequence). The V and J ends lost 7 bases and 1 base respectively, with 10 bases between them. The length of the CDR3 is 14 residues. The CDR3 region is CASKGSQNTGELFF. In DNA, the CDR3 is TGTGCCAGCAAGGGGAGCCAGAACACCGGGGAGCTGTTTTTT.

CDR3 coding DNA: TGTGCCAGCCAGGCTACTAATTCCCAGCCCCAGCATTTT. As protein: CASQATNSQPQHF. The chain is built from TRBV2 and TRBJ1-5, with unresolved D. Germline V gene data show CDR1 as SNHLY and CDR2 as FYNNEI. Trimming took off 8 bases at V and 7 bases at J, with 15 bases between the two ends. The CDR3 extends over 13 amino acids. Using reference TRBV2 and TRBJ1-5 for the parts outside the CDR3, the full variable domain is EPEVTQTPSHQVTQMGQEVILRCVPISNHLYFYWYRQILGQKVEFLVSFYNNEISEKSEIFDDQFSVERPDGSNFTLKIRSTKLEDSAMYFCASQATNSQPQHFGDGTRLSIL.

The chain has TRBV20-1 and TRBJ2-5, with 8 bases lining up with TRBD1. CDR3 length equals 13 residues. Looked up from germline, CDR1 is DFQATT and CDR2 is SNEGSKA (reference sequence). With 5 bases clipped from V and 1 base from J, the junction kept 3 bases outside the gene matches. The CDR3 here is CSALTGVQETQYF. CDR3 DNA sequence: TGCAGTGCTCTGACAGGGGTCCAAGAGACCCAGTACTTC.

In regard to this clonotype: At one of its ends the junction is not consistent with the germline gene, which may arise from a read error. The rearrangement links TRBV19 to TRBJ2-7, with TRBD1 matching over 9 bases. Germline values: CDR1 LNHDA, CDR2 SQIVND (reference sequence). This CDR3 has 14 amino acids. The CDR3 region is CASKPDRGTYEQYF. In DNA, the CDR3 is TGTGCCAGTAAACCGGACAGGGGAACCTACGAACAGTACTTC.

This clonotype was counted between two and nine times. The chain has TRBV19 and TRBJ1-2; possibly TRBD1 for D (5 bases). Trimming left V 7 bases short and J 2 bases short, with 14 bases between. This CDR3 contains 14 residues. Germline V lookup: CDR1 LNHDA, CDR2 SQIVND (reference sequence). CDR3 amino acids: CASNTGTANYGYTF. The CDR3 nucleotides are TGTGCCAGTAATACTGGGACGGCGAACTATGGCTACACCTTC.

V usage is TRBV2 and J usage is TRBJ2-7, with a weak D call TRBD1 (6 bases). The CDR3 runs 13 residues. Germline assignment: CDR1 SNHLY and CDR2 FYNNEI. Trimming cost V 2 bases and J 6 bases, with 11 bases left between them. CDR3 coding DNA: TGTGCCAGCAGTGAACCGGACAGCTGCGAGCAGTACTTC. Amino acids: CASSEPDSCEQYF.

The table lists this clonotype with a few counts. The genes are TRBV9 and TRBJ2-1; D is uncertain. V lost 2 bases and J 1 base, leaving 10 bases between the germline ends. The CDR3 contains 15 residues. Germline V gives CDR1 SGDLS, CDR2 YYNGEE. CDR3 protein: CASSVGGFSYNEQFF. The CDR3 region has the DNA TGTGCCAGCAGCGTCGGCGGTTTTTCCTACAATGAGCAGTTCTTC.

This chain uses TRBV5-1 with TRBJ1-1, with 9 bases that match TRBD1. Per germline, CDR1 SGHRS and CDR2 YFSETQ. The ends lost 4 bases at V and 2 bases at J; junction bases unmatched: 9. This CDR3 has 16 residues. Written as DNA, the CDR3 is TGCGCCAGCAGCAGAAGGACAGGGGCGTCTAACACTGAAGCTTTCTTT. This codes for CASSRRTGASNTEAFF.

The V and J genes are TRBV7-2 and TRBJ2-7; 10 bases align to TRBD2. The trim removed 8 bases at V and 4 bases at J, leaving 5 bases unmatched. This CDR3 spans 13 amino acids. Germline V lookup: CDR1 SGHTA, CDR2 FQGNSA. CDR3 coding DNA: TGTGCCAGCTCAACTAGCGGGGTATACGAGCAGTACTTC. It yields the protein CASSTSGVYEQYF.

The chain couples TRBV6-2 or TRBV6-3 to TRBJ2-5, with D unresolved. The end of the DNA is better explained by TRBJ2-7, so the J call may be wrong. Germline CDR1 and CDR2: MNHEY and SVGEGT. There are 15 residues in the CDR3. The CDR3 nucleotides are TGTGCCAGCAGTTACGGGTTGCGACACCACTACGAGCAGTACTTC. This gives the protein CASSYGLRHHYEQYF.

The J gene is TRBJ2-5, the V gene TRBV6-2 or TRBV6-3; weak D call: TRBD1 (5 bases). V was clipped by 2 bases and J by 1 base, with 11 bases between them. Germline CDR1 and CDR2: MNHEY and SVGEGT. The CDR3 extends over 15 amino acids. The CDR3 spells CASSYRQGSQETQYF. The DNA of the CDR3 is TGTGCCAGCAGTTACCGGCAGGGCTCCCAAGAGACCCAGTACTTC.